This TCR beta chain was captured by sequencing in a study of early T cells in non-severe SARS-CoV-2 infection. Points from the study as a whole: CD4 and private specificities were missed by VDJdb matching, which favored anti-spike CD8 responses.

TCRdb ran MiXCR on the 5' RACE reads and lists one entry per CDR3 protein. Among more than 55,000 distinct CDR3 sequences listed, around 12% were seen once. The table lists this clonotype with a few counts. The target antigen is unknown. This receptor was obtained from an adult who was a healthcare worker with PCR-confirmed SARS-CoV-2 infection or an uninfected control (not recorded which). The specimen sequenced was whole blood.

The CDR3 DNA sequence: TGTGCCAGCAGTCCCCGGACTAGCGGCGGGGAGCTGTTTTTT. It translates to CASSPRTSGGELFF. The chain uses TRBV12-3 or TRBV12-4 and TRBJ2-2; 10 nucleotides line up with TRBD2. This CDR3 spans 14 amino acids. The trim removed 5 bases at V and 7 bases at J, leaving 4 bases unmatched.